The 6 T cell receptor beta chains listed next were all sequenced from one sample in a study of blood T cell repertoires in COVID-19. Profiled with immunoSEQ multiplex PCR; TCRdb holds only in-frame clones, not every one. Of fewer than 350,000 clones in the sample, just over 85% are singletons; the top ten hold approximately 4.4%. The sample was PBMCs or T cells enriched from blood (not recorded which). All receptors derive from a woman aged 40 to 50 with acute COVID-19.

The chain carries TRBV7-2 and TRBJ2-5; 11 bases agree with TRBD2. CDR3 length equals 15 residues. V shed 5 bases, J shed 4 bases, and the junction held 6 bases outside the gene matches. CDR1 and CDR2 (germline): SGHTA, FQGNSA. CDR3 nucleotides: TGTGCCAGCAGCGATCCTAGCGGGGGGACAGAGACCCAGTACTTC. Its translation is CASSDPSGGTETQYF.

The V and J genes are TRBV25-1 and TRBJ1-6, with TRBD1 matching over 9 bases. With 1 base clipped from V and 7 bases from J, the junction kept 5 bases outside the gene matches. The CDR3 runs 16 residues. Germline loops: CDR1 MGHDK, CDR2 SYGVNS. CDR3 loop: CASSELGQGRNSPLHF. Written as DNA, the CDR3 is TGTGCCAGCAGTGAATTAGGACAGGGGAGAAATTCACCCCTCCACTTT.

This rearrangement joins TRBV28 to TRBJ2-5; D is unresolved. Germline lookup yields CDR1 MDHEN and CDR2 SYDVKM. Trimming pared 2 bases from V and 5 bases from J, leaving 12 bases between. The CDR3 is 14 amino acids. As DNA, the CDR3 is TGTGCCAGCAGTTTAATTACGCCTCGGGAGACCCAGTACTTC. Translation: CASSLITPRETQYF.

This rearrangement joins TRBV7-9 to TRBJ1-4, with TRBD1 as a possible D gene (5 bases). This CDR3 spans 14 amino acids. Germline V gene lookup returns CDR1 SEHNR and CDR2 FQNEAQ (reference sequence). V was cut by 2 bases and J by 3 bases, with 7 bases left in between. The CDR3 DNA sequence: TGTGCCAGCAGCTTACCGGGGGCTAATGAAAAACTGTTTTTT. This encodes CASSLPGANEKLFF.

The genes are TRBV7-3 and TRBJ2-1, with 9 positions matching TRBD1. Germline trimming cut 5 bases from V and 7 bases from J; bases unmatched to any gene: 6. The CDR3 length is 14 residues. Germline V gives CDR1 SGHTA, CDR2 FQGTGA. CDR3 nucleotides: TGTGCCAGCAGCCCTGGGACAGGGACGAATGAGCAGTTCTTC. This encodes CASSPGTGTNEQFF.

This clone showed up just once. The rearrangement joins TRBV4-3 to TRBJ2-6; the D gene is possibly TRBD2 (7 bases). Between the trimmed V and J ends, which lost 0 bases and 0 bases, there was a span of 12 bases. This CDR3 is built from 18 residues. CDR1 and CDR2 from the germline V gene are LGHNA and YSLEER. The CDR3, as DNA: TGCGCCAGCAGCCAAGAATCAGGGGACTACTCTGGGGCCAACGTCCTGACTTTC. It specifies CASSQESGDYSGANVLTF.